The source of this T cell receptor beta chain is a study of identical twins. The study's findings and limits: In zero-insertion analyses, partial confounding could arise from invariant MAIT and iNKT cells.

With 6 bases clipped from V and 12 bases from J, the junction kept 11 bases outside the gene matches. The CDR3 spans 14 residues. The V gene's germline CDR1 is DFQATT and CDR2 SNEGSKA (reference sequence). MiXCR, applied by TCRdb to the 5' RACE reads, yields one record per CDR3 protein. The sample has about 530,000 distinct CDR3 sequences, 20% to 25% seen once. Notes on this clonotype: Its antigen is as yet unknown.

This same sample was also taken into another study, of yellow fever vaccine responses in identical twins.

This chain links TRBV20-1 with TRBJ1-6, with 10 bases that match TRBD1. The specimen was CD4+ T cells sorted from blood. The receptor was derived from a woman in her late teens or twenties in good health. The CDR3 DNA is TGCAGTGCCAGTAGTGGGACAGGGGTTTTACCCCTCCACTTT. Its translation: CSASSGTGVLPLHF.